This record covers a single T cell receptor (beta chain). These data belong to a study of technical replicates of blood from a handful of donors. Germline loops: CDR1 MGHRA, CDR2 YSYEKL. V lost 4 bases and J lost 5; bases outside the gene matches: 12. This CDR3 comprises 17 residues. Only in-frame clones appear in the TCRdb table, and some are missing; sequencing was by immunoSEQ multiplex PCR. The table lists about 14,000 clones, 84% of them singletons. Sequencing was done on a sample of PBMCs. The V gene is TRBV4-1, the J gene TRBJ2-3, with 10 bases identical to TRBD2. This clonotype was sampled from a human donor in good health. CDR3 region: CASSPGGASGREDTQYF. CDR3 bases: TGCGCCAGCAGCCCCGGAGGGGCTAGCGGGAGAGAAGATACGCAGTATTTT.